This T cell receptor beta chain was sequenced for a study of shared T cell receptors in the human thymus. V was clipped by 7 bases and J by 8 bases, with 8 bases between them. Germline V gives CDR1 DFQATT, CDR2 SNEGSKA (reference sequence). This CDR3 is 10 amino acids long. Some clones are missing from TCRdb's copy, which holds only in-frame ones; the method was immunoSEQ multiplex PCR. The table shows approximately 400,000 clones, with around 95% occurring only once. Sequencing was carried out using thymocytes. The receptor comes from a human donor. J is TRBJ1-4 and V is TRBV20-1, with D uncertain. CDR3: CSGVGEKLFF. The CDR3 DNA sequence: TGCAGTGGGGTTGGGGAAAAACTGTTTTTT.